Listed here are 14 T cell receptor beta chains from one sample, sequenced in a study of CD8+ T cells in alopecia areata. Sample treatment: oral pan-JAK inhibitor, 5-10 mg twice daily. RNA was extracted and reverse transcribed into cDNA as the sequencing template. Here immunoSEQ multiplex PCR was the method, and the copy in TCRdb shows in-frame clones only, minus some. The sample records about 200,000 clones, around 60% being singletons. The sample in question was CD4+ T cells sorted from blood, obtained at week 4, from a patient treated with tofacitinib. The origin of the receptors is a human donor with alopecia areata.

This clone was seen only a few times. CDR3 in amino acids: CASSFRRGGGTDTQYF. The CDR3 DNA reads as TGTGCCAGCAGCTTTCGGCGGGGGGGCGGCACAGATACGCAGTATTTT. The J gene is TRBJ2-3, the V gene TRBV5-4, with 9 bases fitting TRBD2. The V gene's germline CDR1 is SGHNT and CDR2 YYREEE (reference sequence). J was trimmed by 1 base and V by 2 bases; bases with no gene match: 5. The CDR3 is 16 residues long.

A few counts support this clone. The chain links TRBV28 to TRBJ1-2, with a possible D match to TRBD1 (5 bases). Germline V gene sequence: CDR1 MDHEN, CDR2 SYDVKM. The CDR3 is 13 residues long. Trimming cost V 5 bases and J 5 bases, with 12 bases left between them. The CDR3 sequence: CASSPGGVYGYTF. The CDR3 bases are TGTGCCAGCAGTCCGGGGGGGGTATATGGCTACACCTTC.

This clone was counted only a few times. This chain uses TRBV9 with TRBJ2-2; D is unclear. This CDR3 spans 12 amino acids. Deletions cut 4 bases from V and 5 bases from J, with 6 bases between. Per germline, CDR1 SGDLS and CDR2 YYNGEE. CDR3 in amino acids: CASSPRTGELFF. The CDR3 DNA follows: TGTGCCAGCAGCCCAAGGACCGGGGAGCTGTTTTTT.

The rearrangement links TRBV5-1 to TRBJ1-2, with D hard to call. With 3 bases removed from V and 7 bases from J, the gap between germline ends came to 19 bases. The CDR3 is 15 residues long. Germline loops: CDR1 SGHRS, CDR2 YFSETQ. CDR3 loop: CASSSDIRSMSGYTF. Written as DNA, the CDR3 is TGCGCCAGCAGCTCTGACATTCGCTCTATGAGTGGCTACACCTTC.

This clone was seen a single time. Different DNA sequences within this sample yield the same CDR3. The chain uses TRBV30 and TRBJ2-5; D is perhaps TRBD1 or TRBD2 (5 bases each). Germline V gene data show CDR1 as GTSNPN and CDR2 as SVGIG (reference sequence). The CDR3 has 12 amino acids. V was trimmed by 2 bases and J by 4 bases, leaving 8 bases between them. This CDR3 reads CAWSLRGETQYF. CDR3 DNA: TGTGCCTGGAGTCTGAGGGGAGAGACCCAGTACTTC.

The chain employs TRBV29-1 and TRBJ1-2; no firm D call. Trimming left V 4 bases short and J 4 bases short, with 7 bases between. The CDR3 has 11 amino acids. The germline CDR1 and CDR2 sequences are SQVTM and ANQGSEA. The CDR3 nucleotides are TGCAGCGTTGGCAGAGCCTATGGCTACACCTTC. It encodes CSVGRAYGYTF.

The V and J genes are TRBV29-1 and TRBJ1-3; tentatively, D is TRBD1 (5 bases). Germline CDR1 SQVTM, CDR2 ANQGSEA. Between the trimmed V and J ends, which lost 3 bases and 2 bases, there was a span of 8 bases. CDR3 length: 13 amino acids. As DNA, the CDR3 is TGCAGCGTTGATCAGGGTACTGGAAACACCATATATTTT. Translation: CSVDQGTGNTIYF.

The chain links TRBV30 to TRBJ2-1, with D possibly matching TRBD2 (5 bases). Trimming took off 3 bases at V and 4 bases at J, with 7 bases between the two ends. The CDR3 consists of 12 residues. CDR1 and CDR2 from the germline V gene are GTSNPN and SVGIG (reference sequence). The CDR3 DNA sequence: TGTGCCTGGAGGGACTTTTACAATGAGCAGTTCTTC. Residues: CAWRDFYNEQFF.

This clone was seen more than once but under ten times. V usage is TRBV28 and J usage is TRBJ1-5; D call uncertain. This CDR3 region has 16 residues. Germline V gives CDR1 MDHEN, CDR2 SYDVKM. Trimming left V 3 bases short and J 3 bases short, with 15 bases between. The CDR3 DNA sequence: TGTGCCAGCAGTTTCGAGGGTAACTTCATCAATCAGCCCCAGCATTTT. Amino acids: CASSFEGNFINQPQHF.

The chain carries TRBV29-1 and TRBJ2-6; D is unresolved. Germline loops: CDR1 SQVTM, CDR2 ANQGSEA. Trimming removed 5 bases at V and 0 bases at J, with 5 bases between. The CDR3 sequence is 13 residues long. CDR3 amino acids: CSVQSSGANVLTF. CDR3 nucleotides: TGCAGCGTTCAGAGCTCTGGGGCCAACGTCCTGACTTTC.

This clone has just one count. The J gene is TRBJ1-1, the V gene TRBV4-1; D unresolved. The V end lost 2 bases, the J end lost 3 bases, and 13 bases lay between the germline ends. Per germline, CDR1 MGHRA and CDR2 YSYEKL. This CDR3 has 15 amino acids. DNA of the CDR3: TGCGCCAGCAGCCAACCGCCGCCGAAGGACACTGAAGCTTTCTTT. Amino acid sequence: CASSQPPPKDTEAFF.

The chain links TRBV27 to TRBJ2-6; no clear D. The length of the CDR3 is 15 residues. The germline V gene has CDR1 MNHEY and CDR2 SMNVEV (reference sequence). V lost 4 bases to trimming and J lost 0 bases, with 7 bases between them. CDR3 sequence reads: CASSSGISGANVLTF. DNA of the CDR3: TGTGCCAGCAGTTCTGGGATCTCTGGGGCCAACGTCCTGACTTTC.

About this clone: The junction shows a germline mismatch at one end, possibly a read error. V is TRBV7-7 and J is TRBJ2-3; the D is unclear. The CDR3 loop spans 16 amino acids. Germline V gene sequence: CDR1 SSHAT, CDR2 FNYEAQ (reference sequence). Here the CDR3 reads CASSLSPSGSTDTQYF. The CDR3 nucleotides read TGTGCTAGCAGCTTATCACCGTCGGGCAGCACAGATACGCAGTATTTT.

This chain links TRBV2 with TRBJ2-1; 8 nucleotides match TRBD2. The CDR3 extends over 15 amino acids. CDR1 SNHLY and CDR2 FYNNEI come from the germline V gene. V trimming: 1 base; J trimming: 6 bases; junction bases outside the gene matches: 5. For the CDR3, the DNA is TGTGCCAGCAGTGAAGGCCCAGGACTAGCCAATGAGCAGTTCTTC. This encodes CASSEGPGLANEQFF.